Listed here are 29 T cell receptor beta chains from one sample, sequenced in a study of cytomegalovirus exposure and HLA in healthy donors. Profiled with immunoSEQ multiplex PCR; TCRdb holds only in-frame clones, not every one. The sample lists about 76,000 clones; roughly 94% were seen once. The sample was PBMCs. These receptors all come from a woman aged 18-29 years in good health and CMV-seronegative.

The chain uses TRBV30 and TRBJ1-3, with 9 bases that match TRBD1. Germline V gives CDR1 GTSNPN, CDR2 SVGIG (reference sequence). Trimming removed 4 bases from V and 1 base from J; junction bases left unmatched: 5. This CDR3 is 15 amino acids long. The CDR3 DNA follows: TGTGCCTGGACCTATGACAGGGGGTCTGGAAACACCATATATTTT. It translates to CAWTYDRGSGNTIYF.

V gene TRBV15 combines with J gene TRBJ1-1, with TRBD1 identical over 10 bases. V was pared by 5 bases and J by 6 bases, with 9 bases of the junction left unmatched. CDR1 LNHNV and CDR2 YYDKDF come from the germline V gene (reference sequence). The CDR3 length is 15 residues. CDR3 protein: CATSDTPDRGSEAFF. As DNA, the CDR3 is TGTGCCACCAGCGACACCCCGGACAGGGGGTCTGAAGCTTTCTTT.

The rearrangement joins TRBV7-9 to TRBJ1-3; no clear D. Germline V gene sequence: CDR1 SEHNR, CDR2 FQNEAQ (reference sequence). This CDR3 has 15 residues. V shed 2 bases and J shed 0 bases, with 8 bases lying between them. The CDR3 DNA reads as TGTGCCAGCAGCTTAACCGACATCTCTGGAAACACCATATATTTT. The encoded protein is CASSLTDISGNTIYF.

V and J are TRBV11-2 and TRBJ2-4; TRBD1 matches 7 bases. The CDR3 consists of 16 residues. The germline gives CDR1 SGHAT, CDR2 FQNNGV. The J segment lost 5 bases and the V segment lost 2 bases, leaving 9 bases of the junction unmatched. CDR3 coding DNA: TGTGCCAGCAGCTTATTGAAGGACAGGATTCAAAACATTCAGTACTTC. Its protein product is CASSLLKDRIQNIQYF.

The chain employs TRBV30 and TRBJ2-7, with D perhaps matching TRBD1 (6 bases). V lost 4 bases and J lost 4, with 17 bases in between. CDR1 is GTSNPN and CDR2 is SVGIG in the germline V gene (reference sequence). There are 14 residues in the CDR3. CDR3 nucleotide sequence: TGTGCCTGGAACAGGGTAGGACTTTTGTACGAGCAGTACTTC. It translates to CAWNRVGLLYEQYF.

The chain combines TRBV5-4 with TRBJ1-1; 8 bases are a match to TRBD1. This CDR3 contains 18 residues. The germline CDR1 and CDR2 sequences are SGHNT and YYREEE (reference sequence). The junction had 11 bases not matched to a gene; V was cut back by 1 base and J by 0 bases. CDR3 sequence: CASSLRQGTVVMNTEAFF. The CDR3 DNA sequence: TGTGCCAGCAGCTTGCGACAGGGGACGGTTGTGATGAACACTGAAGCTTTCTTT.

Here the CDR3 reads CASSHTGAPSAQHF. The CDR3 DNA follows: TGTGCCAGCAGTCACACAGGGGCCCCCTCGGCCCAGCATTTT. The V and J genes are TRBV27 and TRBJ1-5, with 7 bases matching TRBD1. This CDR3 region has 14 residues. V was pared by 5 bases and J by 11 bases, with 12 bases of the junction left unmatched. Germline CDR1 MNHEY, CDR2 SMNVEV (reference sequence).

The CDR3 nucleotides read TGCGCCAGCAGTCCAGGACTAGCCGCAGATACGCAGTATTTT. This translates into CASSPGLAADTQYF. The V and J genes are TRBV5-1 and TRBJ2-3; 8 bases are a match to TRBD2. Germline CDR1 and CDR2: SGHRS and YFSETQ. The CDR3 contains 14 residues. Trimming cost V 5 bases and J 4 bases; bases outside gene matches: 6.

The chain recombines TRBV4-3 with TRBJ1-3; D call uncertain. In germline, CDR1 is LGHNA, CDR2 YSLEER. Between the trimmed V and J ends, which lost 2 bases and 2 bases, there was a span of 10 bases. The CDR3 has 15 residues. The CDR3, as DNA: TGCGCCAGCAGCCAAATCCGGGAGGCTGGAAACACCATATATTTT. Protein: CASSQIREAGNTIYF.

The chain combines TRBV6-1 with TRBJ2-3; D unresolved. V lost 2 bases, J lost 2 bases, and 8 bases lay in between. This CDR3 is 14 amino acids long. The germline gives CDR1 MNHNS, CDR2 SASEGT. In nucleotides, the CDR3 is TGTGCCAGCAGTGAAATTATCCTCACAGATACGCAGTATTTT. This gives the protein CASSEIILTDTQYF.

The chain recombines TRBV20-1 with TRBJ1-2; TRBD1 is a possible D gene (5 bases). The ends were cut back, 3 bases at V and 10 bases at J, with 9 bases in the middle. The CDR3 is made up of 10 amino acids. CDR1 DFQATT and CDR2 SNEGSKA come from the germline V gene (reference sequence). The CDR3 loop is CSARTALYTF. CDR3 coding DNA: TGCAGTGCTAGGACAGCCCTCTACACCTTC.

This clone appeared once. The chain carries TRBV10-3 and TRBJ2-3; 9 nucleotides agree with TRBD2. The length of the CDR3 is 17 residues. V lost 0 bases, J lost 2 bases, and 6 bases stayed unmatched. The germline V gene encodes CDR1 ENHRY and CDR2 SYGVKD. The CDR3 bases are TGTGCCATCAGTGAGTCGGCCCAGCGGGGGGACACAGATACGCAGTATTTT. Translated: CAISESAQRGDTDTQYF.

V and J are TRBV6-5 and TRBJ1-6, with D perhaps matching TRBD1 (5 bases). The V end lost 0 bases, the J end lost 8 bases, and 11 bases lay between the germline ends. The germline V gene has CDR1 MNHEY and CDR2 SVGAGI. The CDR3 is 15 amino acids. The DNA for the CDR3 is TGTGCCAGCAGTTACTCCAGGGTCACGGATTCACCCCTCCACTTT. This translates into CASSYSRVTDSPLHF.

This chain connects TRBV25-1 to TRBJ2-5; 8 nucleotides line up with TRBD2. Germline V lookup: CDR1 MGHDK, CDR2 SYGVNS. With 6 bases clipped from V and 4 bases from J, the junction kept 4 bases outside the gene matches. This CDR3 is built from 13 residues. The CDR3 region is CASSSAGGETQYF. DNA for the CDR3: TGTGCCAGCAGCAGCGCGGGAGGAGAGACCCAGTACTTC.

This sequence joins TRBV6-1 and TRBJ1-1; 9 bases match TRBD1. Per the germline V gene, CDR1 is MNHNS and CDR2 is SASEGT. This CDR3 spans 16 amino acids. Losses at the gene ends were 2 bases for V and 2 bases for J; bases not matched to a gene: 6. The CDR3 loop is CASSESPGQGNTEAFF. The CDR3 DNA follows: TGTGCCAGCAGTGAAAGCCCGGGACAGGGAAACACTGAAGCTTTCTTT.

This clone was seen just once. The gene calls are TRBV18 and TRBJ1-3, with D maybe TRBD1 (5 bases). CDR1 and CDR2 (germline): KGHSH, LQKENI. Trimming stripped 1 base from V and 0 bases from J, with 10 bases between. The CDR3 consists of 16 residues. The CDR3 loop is CASSPRQTSSGNTIYF. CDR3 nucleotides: TGTGCCAGCTCACCACGACAGACTAGCTCTGGAAACACCATATATTTT. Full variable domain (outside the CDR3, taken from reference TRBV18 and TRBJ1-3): NAGVMQNPRHLVRRRGQEARLRCSPMKGHSHVYWYRQLPEEGLKFMVYLQKENIIDESGMPKERFSAEFPKEGPSILRIQQVVRGDSAAYFCASSPRQTSSGNTIYFGEGSWLTVV.

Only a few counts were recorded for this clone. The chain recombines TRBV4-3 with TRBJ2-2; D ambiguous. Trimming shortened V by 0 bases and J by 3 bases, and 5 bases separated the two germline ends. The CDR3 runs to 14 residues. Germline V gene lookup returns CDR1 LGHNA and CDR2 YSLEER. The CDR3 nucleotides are TGCGCCAGCAGCCAAGATTTCTACACCGGGGAGCTGTTTTTT. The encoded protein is CASSQDFYTGELFF.

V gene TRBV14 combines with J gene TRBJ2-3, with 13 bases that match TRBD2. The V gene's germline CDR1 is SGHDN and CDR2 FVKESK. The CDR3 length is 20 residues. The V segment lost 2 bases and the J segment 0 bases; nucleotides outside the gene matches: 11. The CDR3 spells CASSQLGLAGRPISTDTQYF. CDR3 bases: TGTGCCAGCAGCCAACTGGGACTAGCGGGGCGCCCCATTAGCACAGATACGCAGTATTTT.

CDR3 nucleotides: TGTGCCAGCAGCCCTTCGAGAGGTTGGGAAGAGACCCAGTACTTC. This gives the protein CASSPSRGWEETQYF. This rearrangement joins TRBV28 to TRBJ2-5, with no clear D. Looked up from germline, CDR1 is MDHEN and CDR2 is SYDVKM. The V end lost 6 bases, the J end lost 3 bases, and 17 bases lay between the germline ends. The CDR3 has 15 residues.

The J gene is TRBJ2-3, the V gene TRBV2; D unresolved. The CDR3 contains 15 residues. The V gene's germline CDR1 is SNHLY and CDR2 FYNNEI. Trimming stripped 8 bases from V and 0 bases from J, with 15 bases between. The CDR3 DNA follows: TGTGCCAGCGGCCTGACGGAGAGCAGCACAGATACGCAGTATTTT. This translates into CASGLTESSTDTQYF. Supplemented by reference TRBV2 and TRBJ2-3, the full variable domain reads EPEVTQTPSHQVTQMGQEVILRCVPISNHLYFYWYRQILGQKVEFLVSFYNNEISEKSEIFDDQFSVERPDGSNFTLKIRSTKLEDSAMYFCASGLTESSTDTQYFGPGTRLTVL.

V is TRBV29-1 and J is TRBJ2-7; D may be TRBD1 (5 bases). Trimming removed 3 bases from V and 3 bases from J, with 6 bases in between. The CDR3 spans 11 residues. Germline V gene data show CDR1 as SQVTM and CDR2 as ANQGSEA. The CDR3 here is CSVDQGYEQYF. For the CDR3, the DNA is TGCAGCGTTGATCAGGGCTACGAGCAGTACTTC.

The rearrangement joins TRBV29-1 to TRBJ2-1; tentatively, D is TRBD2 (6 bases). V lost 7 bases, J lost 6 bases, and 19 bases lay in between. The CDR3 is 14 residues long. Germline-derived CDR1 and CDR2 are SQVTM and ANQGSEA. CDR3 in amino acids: CSAPTSLVGNEQFF. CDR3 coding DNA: TGCAGCGCACCAACTAGCCTTGTCGGCAATGAGCAGTTCTTC.

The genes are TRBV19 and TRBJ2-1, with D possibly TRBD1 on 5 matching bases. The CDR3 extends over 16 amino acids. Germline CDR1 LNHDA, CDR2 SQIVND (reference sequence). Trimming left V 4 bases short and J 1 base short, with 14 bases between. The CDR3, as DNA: TGTGCCAGTAGTAACTCTAGACAGACGTCCTACAATGAGCAGTTCTTC. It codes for CASSNSRQTSYNEQFF. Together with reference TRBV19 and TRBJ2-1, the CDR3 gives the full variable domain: DGGITQSPKYLFRKEGQNVTLSCEQNLNHDAMYWYRQDPGQGLRLIYYSQIVNDFQKGDIAEGYSVSREKKESFPLTVTSAQKNPTAFYLCASSNSRQTSYNEQFFGPGTRLTVL.

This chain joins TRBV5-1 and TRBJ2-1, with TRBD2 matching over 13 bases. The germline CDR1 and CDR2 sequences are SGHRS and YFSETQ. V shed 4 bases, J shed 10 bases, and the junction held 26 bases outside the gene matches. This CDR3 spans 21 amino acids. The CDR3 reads CASSNKPPTILAGGPYREQFF. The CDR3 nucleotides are TGCGCCAGCAGCAACAAGCCTCCGACCATACTAGCGGGGGGGCCTTACAGGGAGCAGTTCTTC.

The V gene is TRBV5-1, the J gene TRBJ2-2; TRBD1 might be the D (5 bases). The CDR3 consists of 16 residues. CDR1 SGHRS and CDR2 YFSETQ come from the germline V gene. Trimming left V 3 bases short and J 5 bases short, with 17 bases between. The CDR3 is CASSSTGPQGTGELFF. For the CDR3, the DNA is TGCGCCAGCAGCTCCACCGGGCCCCAGGGAACCGGGGAGCTGTTTTTT.

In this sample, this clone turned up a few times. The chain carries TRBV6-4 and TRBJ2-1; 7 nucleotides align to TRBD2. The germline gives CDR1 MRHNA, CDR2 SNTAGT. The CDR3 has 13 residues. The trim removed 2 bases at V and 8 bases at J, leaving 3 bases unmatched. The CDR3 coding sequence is TGTGCCAGCAGTGACGGGGGGGTCGATGAGCAGTTCTTC. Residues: CASSDGGVDEQFF.

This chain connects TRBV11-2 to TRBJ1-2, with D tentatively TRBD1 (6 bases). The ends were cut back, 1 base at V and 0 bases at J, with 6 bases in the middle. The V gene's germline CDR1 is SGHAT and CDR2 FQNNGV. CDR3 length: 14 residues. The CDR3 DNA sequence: TGTGCCAGCAGCTTAGGGGACACTAACTATGGCTACACCTTC. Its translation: CASSLGDTNYGYTF.

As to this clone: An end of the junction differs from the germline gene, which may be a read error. CDR3 protein: CASSQDSNTEAFF. The CDR3 DNA follows: TGTGCTAGCAGCCAGGACAGTAACACTGAAGCTTTCTTT. This chain connects TRBV7-7 to TRBJ1-1, with D possibly TRBD1 on 6 matching bases. The germline gives CDR1 SSHAT, CDR2 FNYEAQ (reference sequence). The CDR3 sequence is 13 residues long.

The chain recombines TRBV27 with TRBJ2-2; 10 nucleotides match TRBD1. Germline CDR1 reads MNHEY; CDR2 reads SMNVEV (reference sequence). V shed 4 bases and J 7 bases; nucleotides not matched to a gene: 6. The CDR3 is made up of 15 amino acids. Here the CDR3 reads CASSWDRGIHGELFF. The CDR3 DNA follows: TGTGCCAGCAGTTGGGACAGGGGAATTCACGGGGAGCTGTTTTTT.